Sequencing of this T cell receptor beta chain was carried out in a study of shared clonotypes between healthy human individuals (dated by TCRdb to the early 2020s). Study-wide context: The cohort comprised a couple of women and a few men aged 18 to 49 years. To estimate repertoire size and how much clonotype sharing occurs between individuals, the study deeply sequenced the blood TCR repertoires of roughly 5 healthy adults. Each donor's leukapheresis produced roughly between about 0.8 and 10 billion PBMCs. Per donor, three plates each were used for CD4 naive and CD4 memory, two for CD8 naive, and one for CD8 memory. To increase sequencing depth and limit assay-specific biases, TCR repertoire library preparation and sequencing were carried out by different laboratories using diverse techniques. The research as a whole found: Even with the large sequencing depth, rarefaction of the sorted-subset datasets indicated that sequencing was incomplete. Sharing across a handful of donors was observed for roughly 5% of naive CD4, less than 4% of naive CD8, 2.3% of memory CD4, and about 0.4% of memory CD8 clonotypes. Sampling was restricted to blood, and TCR repertoires in tissues likely differ from the TCR repertoires found in blood. Estimated clonotype richness was generally larger for naive than for memory subsets. Pairwise subsampling indicated that sequencing depth was expected to affect the degree of clonotype sharing among donors. Higher generation probabilities were observed for clonotypes shared by all four sorted-subset donors than for non-shared clonotypes. Because the study included a small number of donors, the genetic and exposure-history diversity represented was limited.

Via the germline V gene, CDR1 is MDHEN and CDR2 SYDVKM. The CDR3, cysteine through phenylalanine, is 15 amino acids long. The DNA shown is the 45-base CDR3, in frame from base 1. After removal of 6 bases from V and 2 bases from J, the junction retains 6 bases not matched to a gene. In regard to this clone: The clone's antigen remains unknown. No much larger clone is present one base from it, and per-base qualities are unavailable.

The donors were healthy, HIV-negative adults with no recently reported acute infections or vaccinations. Every donor was a Caucasian adult living in Nashville, Tennessee, USA. CD4+ T cells were enriched through magnetic negative selection, after which naive cells were positively selected on CD45RA and the remaining negative fraction served as the memory subset. Blood was obtained by leukapheresis, after which PBMCs were separated by Ficoll-Histopaque density gradient centrifugation and cryopreserved in liquid nitrogen vapor phase. Purity and quantity of every magnetically sorted T cell population were checked by analytical flow cytometry. From each sorted fraction, genomic DNA was isolated and quantified by UV absorbance on a Nanodrop 2000c. Using the deep immunoSEQ assay, TCR CDR3 regions were amplified from genomic DNA by multiplex PCR. Extracted genomic DNA from each cell subset was distributed evenly across all wells of several immunoSEQ 96-well plates, and each plate was treated as a replicate. Each replicate PCR for sorted subsets received about 210 ng genomic DNA, equal to roughly 30,000 T cell genomes. Purified libraries were quantified with a Qubit 3.0 fluorometer, sized on a Bioanalyzer 2100, and re-quantified with the KAPA Library Quantification kit. Every immunoSEQ 96-well plate was sequenced on a dedicated single-read 150-cycle Illumina NextSeq 550 flow cell. The study's processing was this. Because only junctional sequences without quality scores were contained in the immunoSEQ output, filtering matching that applied to full-length reads could not be performed. Sequences were annotated with PyIR, a Python wrapper for IgBLAST v1.9, and V/J genes and CDR3 were assigned using IMGT germline references. Any read was removed if the V/J assignment was weak (E-value above 1e-6), the CDR3 was missing, or the read contained stop codons, out-of-frame junctions, or ambiguous translated residues. V3J clonotypes were defined by identical inferred V gene, J gene, and CDR3 amino acid sequence. The percentage overlap between two repertoires was calculated by dividing the number of shared unique clonotypes by the size of the smaller repertoire. RTK rarefaction, the Chao1 estimator, and Recon v2.1 estimates of unobserved clonotypes were used to assess repertoire richness. For all TCRbeta clonotypes obtained by the gDNA method from a few donors, generation probabilities were computed with OLGA. The immuneACCESS repertoire file appears here via TCRdb, limited to in-frame rearrangements. These files lack a portion of the clones; in checked studies, under half of the deficit traces to unresolved V genes, and the cause of the others is not known. That table is the source of V, J and clone size, and D and trimming were worked out from the DNA. The sample table holds millions of clones, of which 85% to 95% were seen once. Under 0.15% of the sample rests with the top ten.

The specimen sequenced was naive CD4+ T cells sorted from blood. This specimen's cell subset or site label, per the study, means: CD45RA+ positively selected. This sequence uses TRBV28 and TRBJ2-2; 7 central nucleotides agree with TRBD2. The receptor's source is a young man in good health. The nucleotide sequence reads as follows: TGTGCCAGCAGGATCGGGGGGAGTAACACCGGGGAGCTGTTTTTT. This sequence encodes CASRIGGSNTGELFF.